This entry is about one TCR beta chain. Antigen unknown. Germline CDR1 is MNHEY and CDR2 is SMNVEV (reference sequence). V was pared by 2 bases and J by 2 bases, with 9 bases between. The CDR3 is 14 residues long. This entry belongs to a study of cytomegalovirus exposure and HLA in healthy donors. The wider study: A preliminary data release comprised tens of millions of unique TCRs obtained from HLA-typed donors.

Overall study results and limits: The HLA-A and HLA-B alleles of most subjects were reportedly predicted accurately from TCR beta sequences.

The PCR ran on 60 Vbeta and 13 Jbeta primers. Produced via immunoSEQ multiplex PCR; TCRdb's table is partial and in-frame only. The sample holds fewer than 120,000 clones, roughly 84% seen once. Likely unrecorded immune exposures existed in these nominally healthy donors. The sequence derives from a man younger than 45 in good health and CMV-seropositive. This chain joins TRBV27 and TRBJ1-2; D unresolved. The specimen was PBMCs. CDR3 region: CASSLKQRNYGYTF. DNA for the CDR3: TGTGCCAGCAGTTTAAAACAGCGGAACTATGGCTACACCTTC.